This T cell receptor beta chain was recorded in a study of cytomegalovirus exposure and HLA in healthy donors. V lost 3 bases and J lost 0, with 11 bases in between. The germline V gene has CDR1 LNHDA and CDR2 SQIVND (reference sequence). This CDR3 has 15 residues. The PCR made use of 60 Vbeta and 13 Jbeta primers. Assay: immunoSEQ multiplex PCR; the TCRdb copy retains only in-frame clones and omits some. The sample carries under 200,000 clones, more than 70% recorded once. This clone was observed a single time. Its target is not known. General study findings and limits: A later analysis reportedly found that, within productive TCRs, an Asian-associated ancestry cluster had fewer N-insertions than the mean observed across the approximately 670 donors.

The specimen sequenced was PBMCs. The TCR originated in a boy under 10 years old in good health and CMV-seronegative. This chain joins TRBV19 and TRBJ1-1; possible D gene TRBD1, 6 bases. As DNA, the CDR3 is TGTGCCAGTAGTATTAGAGGGGGTGTGAACACTGAAGCTTTCTTT. Its translation: CASSIRGGVNTEAFF.